The T cell receptor beta chain under discussion was sequenced for a study of early T cells in non-severe SARS-CoV-2 infection. Individual cDNA molecules received unique molecular identifiers. TCRdb called the 5' RACE reads again in MiXCR, with one record for every CDR3 protein. The sample holds some 25,000 distinct CDR3 sequences, about 4.6% seen once. This clonotype has ten or more counts. The length of the CDR3 is 15 residues. Trimming left V 0 bases short and J 7 bases short, with 12 bases between. Germline values: CDR1 LGHNA, CDR2 YSLEER. The chain combines TRBV4-3 with TRBJ1-4, with D uncertain. Sequences were obtained from whole blood. This TCR was recovered from an adult who was a healthcare worker with PCR-confirmed SARS-CoV-2 infection or an uninfected control (not recorded which). The CDR3 sequence: CASSQDPGLAEKLFF. The DNA of the CDR3 is TGCGCCAGCAGCCAAGACCCCGGTTTAGCTGAAAAACTGTTTTTT.